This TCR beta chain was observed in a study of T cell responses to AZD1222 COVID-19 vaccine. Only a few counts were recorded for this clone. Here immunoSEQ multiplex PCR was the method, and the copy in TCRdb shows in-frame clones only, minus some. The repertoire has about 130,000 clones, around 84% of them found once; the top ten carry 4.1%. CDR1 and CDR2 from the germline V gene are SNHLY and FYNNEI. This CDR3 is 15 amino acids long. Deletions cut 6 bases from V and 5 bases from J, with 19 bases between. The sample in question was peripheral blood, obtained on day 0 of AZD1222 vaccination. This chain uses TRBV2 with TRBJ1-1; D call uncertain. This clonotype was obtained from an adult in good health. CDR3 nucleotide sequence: TGTGCCAGCAGCGACAAGGGCCTGAAAGGGACTGAAGCTTTCTTT. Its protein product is CASSDKGLKGTEAFF.